There are a few counts of the clone carrying this TCR beta chain. CDR3 length: 15 residues. The V end lost 3 bases, the J end lost 2 bases, and 12 bases lay between the germline ends. From germline, CDR1 is LGHNA and CDR2 YNFKEQ. This record belongs to a study of response to subunit inactivated influenza vaccine. MiXCR, run by TCRdb on the RT-PCR reads, gives a single entry per CDR3 protein. The top ten hold roughly 9.6% of the sample, which has roughly 620,000 distinct CDR3 sequences, around 11% seen once. These same records also appear under a second study, on T cells expressing NK-cell markers. That work states: The cDNA for TCR beta came from 5'RACE template switching with UMIs. Each TCR beta repertoire originated in sorted T cells that were CD3+CD56+NKG2C+, CD3+CD56+NKG2C- or CD3+CD56-NKG2C+. The same clonotypes also predominated in the CD3+CD56-NKG2C+ fraction of several donors. It remained uncertain whether the expanded NKG2C+ T cell clones were specific for HCMV antigens.

The receptor was derived from a man aged 45-65 years who received an inactivated influenza vaccine. This chain joins TRBV4-2 and TRBJ2-3, with D possibly being TRBD1 (5 bases). The starting material was PBMCs from blood, obtained on the day of vaccination. The CDR3: CASSQKTEYTDTQYF. The CDR3 DNA sequence: TGTGCCAGCAGCCAGAAGACAGAGTACACAGATACGCAGTATTTT.